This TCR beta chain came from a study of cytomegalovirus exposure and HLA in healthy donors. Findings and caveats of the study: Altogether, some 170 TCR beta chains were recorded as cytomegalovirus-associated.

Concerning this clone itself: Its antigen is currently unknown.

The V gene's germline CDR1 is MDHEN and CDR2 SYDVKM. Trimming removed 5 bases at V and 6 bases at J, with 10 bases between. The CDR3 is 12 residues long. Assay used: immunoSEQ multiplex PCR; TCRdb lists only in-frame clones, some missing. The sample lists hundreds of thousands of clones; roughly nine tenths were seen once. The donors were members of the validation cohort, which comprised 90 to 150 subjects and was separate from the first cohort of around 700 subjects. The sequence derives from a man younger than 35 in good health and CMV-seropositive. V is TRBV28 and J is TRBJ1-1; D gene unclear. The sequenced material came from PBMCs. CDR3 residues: CASSISQSEAFF. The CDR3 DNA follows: TGTGCCAGCAGTATCTCCCAGTCTGAAGCTTTCTTT.